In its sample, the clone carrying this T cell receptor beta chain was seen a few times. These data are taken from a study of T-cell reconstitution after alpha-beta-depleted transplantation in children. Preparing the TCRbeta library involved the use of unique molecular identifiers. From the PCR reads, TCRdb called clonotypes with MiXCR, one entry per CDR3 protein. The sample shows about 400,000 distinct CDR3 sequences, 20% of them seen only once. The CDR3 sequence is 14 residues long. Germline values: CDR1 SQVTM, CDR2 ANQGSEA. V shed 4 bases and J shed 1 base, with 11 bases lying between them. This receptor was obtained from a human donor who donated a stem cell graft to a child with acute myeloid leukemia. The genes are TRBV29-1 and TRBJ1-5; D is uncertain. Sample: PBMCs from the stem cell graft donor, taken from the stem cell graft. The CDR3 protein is CSVGFSGSNQPQHF. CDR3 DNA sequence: TGCAGCGTTGGGTTTTCAGGAAGCAATCAGCCCCAGCATTTT.